Listed below are T cell receptor beta chains from one sample, sequenced in a study of T cell clones after liver transplantation. Profiling relied on immunoSEQ multiplex PCR, and the TCRdb table lists in-frame clones only, not all of them. This table holds roughly 120,000 clones, about nine tenths found once. The sequencing used CD4+ T cells from blood, collected 12 months after liver transplant. The receptors originated from a human patient who received a liver transplant. The graft donor may account for some of the T cells. Each CDR3 is given with its conserved first and last residue. The D gene is left open where the match is weak. Expanded clones are given a class, and other clones once, few, many or no size at all.

clone_size d_call j_call v_call cdr3_nt cdr3_aa
. TRBD2 TRBJ2-3 TRBV19 TGTGCCAGTAAGAGCGGGGACACAGATACGCAGTATTTT CASKSGDTDTQYF
. . TRBJ2-5 TRBV5-1 TGCGCCAGCAGTGACGGCCTGTACGTAGGGGAGACCCAGTACTTC CASSDGLYVGETQYF
. TRBD2 TRBJ2-2 TRBV29-1 TGCAGCGTTTCCGGACTAGCGGGAGCACACGGGGAGCTGTTTTTT CSVSGLAGAHGELFF
. . TRBJ1-1 TRBV5-1 TGCGCCAGCAGCTACACGACAGGACTGAACACTGAAGCTTTCTTT CASSYTTGLNTEAFF
. . TRBJ2-1 TRBV11-3 TGTGCCAGCAGCGCACAGGGAGGATCCTACAATGAGCAGTTCTTC CASSAQGGSYNEQFF
. TRBD1 TRBJ1-1 TRBV6-1 TGTGCCAGCAGTGAAGTAGGGGGCCCCATGAACACTGAAGCTTTCTTT CASSEVGGPMNTEAFF
. . TRBJ1-2 TRBV23-1 TGCGCCAGCAGTCCCGAGGCGGAAAGTAACAGGGCTGGCTACACCTTC CASSPEAESNRAGYTF
. TRBD1 TRBJ2-2 TRBV11-2 TGTGCCAGCAGCTCCACCACAGGGGGCACCGGGGAGCTGTTTTTT CASSSTTGGTGELFF
once . TRBJ2-1 TRBV5-1 TGCGCCAGCTTACCCAGCGGACCGAACTACAATGAGCAGTTCTTC CASLPSGPNYNEQFF
. . TRBJ1-4 TRBV27 TGTGCCAGCAGTTTACAGGGGAATGAAAAACTGTTTTTT CASSLQGNEKLFF
. . TRBJ2-1 TRBV19 TGTGCCAGTACGGACAGAAATGAGCAGTTCTTC CASTDRNEQFF
. . TRBJ2-1 TRBV7-3 TGTGCCAGCCCCCACTTCCAGGCCTACAATGAGCAGTTCTTC CASPHFQAYNEQFF
once . TRBJ1-5 TRBV5-4 TGTGCCAGCAGCTCCGGGACGGCCCCCAATCAGCCCCAGCATTTT CASSSGTAPNQPQHF
. TRBD2 TRBJ2-5 TRBV6-1 TGTGCCAGCAGTAACGCGGGAGGCCGGGAGACCCAGTACTTC CASSNAGGRETQYF
. . TRBJ1-5 TRBV7-8 TGTGCCAGCAGCTTACAGGGGAGCGGCAATCAGCCCCAGCATTTT CASSLQGSGNQPQHF
. TRBD2 TRBJ2-7 TRBV28 TGTGCCAGCAGTTCCCCGTCGGGGGGAAGGTACGAGCAGTACTTC CASSSPSGGRYEQYF
. . TRBJ2-2 TRBV11-2 TGTGCCAGCAGCTTACGTCCGTCGACAGGGAACACCGGGGAGCTGTTTTTT CASSLRPSTGNTGELFF
. . TRBJ2-2 TRBV9 TGTGCCAGCAGCCCCCAGGGGCTCGGGGTCACCGGGGAGCTGTTTTTT CASSPQGLGVTGELFF
. . TRBJ1-3 TRBV7-8 TGTGCCAGCAGCCCATTCAGGGCCTCTGGAAACACCATATATTTT CASSPFRASGNTIYF
. . TRBJ2-1 TRBV5-1 TGCGCCAGCAGCTTGGGGACAAACAATGAGCAGTTCTTC CASSLGTNNEQFF
once . TRBJ2-3 TRBV4-2 TGTGCCAGCAGCCAATCCCCGGACGCTACGCAGTATTTT CASSQSPDATQYF
once . TRBJ1-4 TRBV27 TGTGCCAGCGCCCCGGGACCCTATGAAAAACTGTTTTTT CASAPGPYEKLFF
. . TRBJ2-3 TRBV27 TGTGCCAGCAGTTTGGGTCTGAGCACAGATACGCAGTATTTT CASSLGLSTDTQYF
. . TRBJ2-3 TRBV25-1 TGTGCCAGCAGTGAATCTGGGGGACCCACAGATACGCAGTATTTT CASSESGGPTDTQYF
. . TRBJ1-5 TRBV19 TGTGCCAGTAGTATAGATCCCGGAGGTTCCTATCAGCCCCAGCATTTT CASSIDPGGSYQPQHF
. . TRBJ2-4 TRBV10-2 TGCGCCAGCAGTGCGGACGGGAGATCATTCAAAAACATTCAGTACTTC CASSADGRSFKNIQYF
. . TRBJ2-7 TRBV14 TGTGCCAGCAGCCACAAGCAGGGTCCCTCCTACGAGCAGTACTTC CASSHKQGPSYEQYF
. TRBD2 TRBJ2-5 TRBV5-1 TGCGCCAGCAGCACCCGTAGCGGGAGGGAAGAGACCCAGTACTTC CASSTRSGREETQYF
. TRBD1 TRBJ2-7 TRBV5-6 TGTGCCAGCTCCCCAGTGGGGACAGGGGTGTCCGAGCAGTACTTC CASSPVGTGVSEQYF
. TRBD1 TRBJ1-1 TRBV25-1 TGTGCCAGCAGTGGGACAGGGGTTTCTGAAGCTTTCTTT CASSGTGVSEAFF
. TRBD2 TRBJ2-3 TRBV9 TGTGCCAGCAGCGTAGTCCCCCCGGGACTAGCGGGAGAGGATACGCAGTATTTT CASSVVPPGLAGEDTQYF
. TRBD2 TRBJ2-1 TRBV10-1 TGCGCCAGCAGTGCAACTCTCGGGGCTAGCGGGAGGTCGGCCTACAATGAGCAGTTCTTC CASSATLGASGRSAYNEQFF
. TRBD1 TRBJ2-4 TRBV7-9 TGTGCCAGCAGCTTAGCGTTCGGGACAGGGGCGACAGCCAAAAACATTCAGTACTTC CASSLAFGTGATAKNIQYF
. . TRBJ2-2 TRBV29-1 TGCAGCGTTGCTGAACTAGCAATCGGGGAGCTGTTTTTT CSVAELAIGELFF
. TRBD2 TRBJ2-5 TRBV4-2 TGTGCCAGCAGCCCCCAGGCGGGAGAGGGACAAGAGACCCAGTACTTC CASSPQAGEGQETQYF
. . TRBJ1-1 TRBV15 TGTGCCACCAGCAGAGAACTAGAAGCTTTCTTT CATSRELEAFF
. . TRBJ2-7 TRBV7-2 TGTGCCAGCAGCTCAATTTTGAGGGGGACTGTGAGCTCCTACGAGCAGTACTTC CASSSILRGTVSSYEQYF
. . TRBJ2-2 TRBV5-5 TGTGCCAGCAGTCCCGTCGGGGTTTACACCGGGGAGCTGTTTTTT CASSPVGVYTGELFF
. TRBD2 TRBJ2-7 TRBV6-4 TGTGCCACTCAGCCACTAGCGTCCTACGAGCAGTACTTC CATQPLASYEQYF
. TRBD2 TRBJ2-1 TRBV5-1 TGCGCCAGCAGCTTCGCACTAGCGGGAGTCGACAATGAGCAGTTCTTC CASSFALAGVDNEQFF
. TRBD1 TRBJ1-1 TRBV5-1 TGCGCCAGCAGCTTAGACAGGGCGGACACTGAAGCTTTCTTT CASSLDRADTEAFF
. TRBD1 TRBJ1-5 TRBV7-2 TGTGCCAGCAGCCCGACAGGGCGACAGCCCCAGCATTTT CASSPTGRQPQHF
. . TRBJ2-3 TRBV11-2 TGTGCCAGCAGCTCTAGCACAGATACGCAGTATTTT CASSSSTDTQYF
. . TRBJ2-5 TRBV6-1 TGTGCCAGCATTTGGGGGCCGGGGCAGACCCAGTACTTC CASIWGPGQTQYF
once . TRBJ2-3 TRBV10-1 TGCGCCAGCAGTGATAGTCGTGGGGGAGCCCCCAGCACAGATACGCAGTATTTT CASSDSRGGAPSTDTQYF